This T cell receptor (beta chain) was identified in a study of persistence of HIV-infected CD4 T cells. CDR1 is MNHEY and CDR2 is SMNVEV in the germline V gene (reference sequence). CDR3 size: 17 residues. V shed 2 bases and J shed 0 bases, with 11 bases lying between them. As for this clone: Its specificity is not known.

This was the immunoSEQ version 4 assay in survey mode. Some clones are missing from TCRdb's copy, which holds only in-frame ones; the method was immunoSEQ multiplex PCR. The table includes over 60,000 clones, about 69% detected once. Cells were stimulated with overlapping HIV-1 Gag 15-mer peptides. Sorted nonresponding memory CD4+ T cells were CD40L-negative, CD69-negative, CD45RO-high. CD4+ T cell counts exceeded 400 cells/uL; CMV serology was positive. The sequences come from CD4+ T cells sorted from PBMCs after approximately 19-hour stimulation, collected from a patient who received antiretroviral therapy. The chain recombines TRBV27 with TRBJ2-6, with a possible D match to TRBD2 (5 bases). This receptor was obtained from an adult man with HIV who was CMV-seropositive. Here the CDR3 DNA reads TGTGCCAGCAGTTTAAACGGGATTTCCTCTGGGGCCAACGTCCTGACTTTC. Translation gives CASSLNGISSGANVLTF.